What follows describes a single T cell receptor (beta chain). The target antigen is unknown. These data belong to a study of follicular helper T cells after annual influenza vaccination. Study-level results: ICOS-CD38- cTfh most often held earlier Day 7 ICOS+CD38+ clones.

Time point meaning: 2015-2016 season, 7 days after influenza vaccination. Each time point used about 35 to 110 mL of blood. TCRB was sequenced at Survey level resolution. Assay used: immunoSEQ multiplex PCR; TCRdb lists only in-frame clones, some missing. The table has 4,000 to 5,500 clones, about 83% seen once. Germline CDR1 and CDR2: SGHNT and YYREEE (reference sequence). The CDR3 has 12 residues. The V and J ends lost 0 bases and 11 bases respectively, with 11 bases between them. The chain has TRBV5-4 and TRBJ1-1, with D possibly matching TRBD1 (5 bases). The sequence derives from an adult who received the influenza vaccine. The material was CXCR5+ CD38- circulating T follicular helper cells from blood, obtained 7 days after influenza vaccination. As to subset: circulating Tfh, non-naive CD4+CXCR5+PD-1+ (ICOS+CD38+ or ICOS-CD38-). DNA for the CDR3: TGTGCCAGCAGCTTGGCTGGGGGGTTCGCTTTCTTT. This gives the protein CASSLAGGFAFF.